The next 27 T cell receptor beta chains were all read from a single sample in a study of cytomegalovirus exposure and HLA in healthy donors. Primers: 60 Vbeta forward and 13 Jbeta reverse. The table came from immunoSEQ multiplex PCR; TCRdb's copy has only in-frame clones and leaves some out. The table lists roughly 150,000 clones, 80% to 90% of them singletons. Material: PBMCs. The receptors were sampled from a male donor in good health and CMV-seronegative.

This chain joins TRBV2 and TRBJ2-7; the match to TRBD2 covers 7 bases. CDR3 length equals 15 residues. In germline, CDR1 is SNHLY, CDR2 FYNNEI. V shed 7 bases, J shed 1 base, and the junction held 10 bases outside the gene matches. In nucleotides, the CDR3 is TGTGCCAGCAATCCCGGCCGGGACTATTCCTACGAGCAGTACTTC. It codes for CASNPGRDYSYEQYF.

The V and J genes are TRBV7-2 and TRBJ1-2; D remains unclear. CDR3 length equals 13 residues. The V end lost 0 bases, the J end lost 7 bases, and 9 bases lay between the germline ends. Germline values: CDR1 SGHTA, CDR2 FQGNSA. CDR3 coding DNA: TGTGCCAGCAGCTTAGCCCGGGGAGGTGGCTACACCTTC. It specifies CASSLARGGGYTF.

This clone was counted a few times. For the CDR3, the DNA is TGCGCCAGCAGCCAAGTGGCCGGGAGGGAGACCCAGTACTTC. This sequence encodes CASSQVAGRETQYF. The rearrangement links TRBV4-3 to TRBJ2-5; 7 nucleotides line up with TRBD2. V gave up 1 base and J gave up 5 bases; unmatched junction bases: 4. The CDR3 runs to 14 residues. Germline values: CDR1 LGHNA, CDR2 YSLEER.

The genes are TRBV2 and TRBJ2-1, with 15 nucleotides matching TRBD2. This CDR3 contains 17 residues. The ends lost 3 bases at V and 7 bases at J; junction bases unmatched: 7. Germline loops: CDR1 SNHLY, CDR2 FYNNEI. The CDR3 DNA reads as TGTGCCAGCAGTGATCCCCGGACTAGCGGGAGGGTGAATGAGCAGTTCTTC. Protein sequence: CASSDPRTSGRVNEQFF.

Turning to this clone: A junction boundary mismatches the germline segment, possibly from a read error. This chain connects TRBV6-5 to TRBJ2-2; 10 positions agree with TRBD2. Per the germline V gene, CDR1 is MNHEY and CDR2 is SVGAGI. The CDR3 runs to 15 residues. This CDR3 is CASSPGLANAGELFF. As DNA, the CDR3 is TGTGCCAGCAGTCCGGGACTAGCGAACGCCGGGGAGCTGTTTTTT.

This sequence joins TRBV4-3 and TRBJ2-3, with a possible D match to TRBD2 (6 bases). This CDR3 is 15 amino acids long. Germline lookup yields CDR1 LGHNA and CDR2 YSLEER. V was cut by 0 bases and J by 2 bases, with 9 bases left in between. CDR3 sequence reads: CASSQDGRNTDTQYF. The CDR3 DNA follows: TGCGCCAGCAGCCAAGATGGGAGGAACACAGATACGCAGTATTTT.

DNA of the CDR3: TGTGCCAGCAGCTTAACAGACTCTGGGGCCAACGTCCTGACTTTC. Amino acids: CASSLTDSGANVLTF. The rearrangement links TRBV11-1 to TRBJ2-6; D is ambiguous. Germline V gives CDR1 SGHAT, CDR2 FQDESV (reference sequence). CDR3 length: 15 residues. Trimming took off 2 bases at V and 0 bases at J, with 5 bases between the two ends.

This clone has only one observation. The chain joins TRBV7-3 to TRBJ2-2; D ambiguous. With 0 bases removed from V and 2 bases from J, the gap between germline ends came to 4 bases. Germline CDR1 and CDR2: SGHTA and FQGTGA. CDR3 size: 14 residues. CDR3 loop: CASSLTANTGELFF. CDR3 DNA: TGTGCCAGCAGCTTAACGGCCAACACCGGGGAGCTGTTTTTT.

V and J are TRBV4-2 and TRBJ1-3; 7 positions agree with TRBD1. V was clipped by 9 bases and J by 2 bases; unmatched bases: 10. The CDR3 runs to 15 residues. Germline-derived CDR1 and CDR2 are LGHNA and YNFKEQ. The CDR3: CASSQGLLPGNTIYF. The CDR3 DNA is TGTGCCAGTTCACAGGGGCTCCTCCCTGGAAACACCATATATTTT.

The V and J genes are TRBV10-2 and TRBJ2-3; maybe TRBD2 (5 bases). CDR3 length: 15 residues. CDR1 and CDR2 from the germline V gene are WSHSY and SAAADI. The V end lost 3 bases, the J end lost 8 bases, and 18 bases lay between the germline ends. The CDR3 DNA follows: TGCGCCAGCAGTGAAGGGCTAGCCCGGGTGGGTACGCAGTATTTT. It translates to CASSEGLARVGTQYF.

This clone was detected only a few times. CDR3 residues: CASSQVGGTYEQYF. In nucleotides, the CDR3 is TGCGCCAGCAGCCAGGTGGGGGGGACCTACGAGCAGTACTTC. This sequence joins TRBV4-3 and TRBJ2-7, with 7 bases that match TRBD2. The V gene end was trimmed by 3 bases and the J gene end by 2 bases; junction bases not matched to a gene: 4. The CDR3 runs to 14 residues. Germline CDR1 is LGHNA and CDR2 is YSLEER.

V usage is TRBV7-2 and J usage is TRBJ2-7; 11 nucleotides match TRBD2. The CDR3 runs to 17 residues. Germline loops: CDR1 SGHTA, CDR2 FQGNSA. V was clipped by 2 bases and J by 5 bases; unmatched bases: 11. The CDR3 loop is CASSLQSRALAGDEQYF. The CDR3 region has the DNA TGTGCCAGCAGCTTACAATCCAGGGCACTAGCGGGAGACGAGCAGTACTTC.

The chain is built from TRBV4-2 and TRBJ1-5, with TRBD1 matching over 7 bases. V lost 0 bases, J lost 1 base, and 3 bases stayed unmatched. The germline CDR1 and CDR2 sequences are LGHNA and YNFKEQ. The CDR3 has 16 amino acids. The CDR3 DNA sequence: TGTGCCAGCAGCCAAGAACAGGGGTCGAGCAATCAGCCCCAGCATTTT. This encodes CASSQEQGSSNQPQHF.

V is TRBV5-4 and J is TRBJ2-7, with D possibly matching TRBD1 (5 bases). Germline values: CDR1 SGHNT, CDR2 YYREEE (reference sequence). This CDR3 comprises 14 residues. The V end lost 2 bases, the J end lost 3 bases, and 12 bases lay between the germline ends. CDR3: CASSLKQGGYEQYF. In DNA, the CDR3 is TGTGCCAGCAGCTTAAAGCAGGGTGGCTACGAGCAGTACTTC.

The chain couples TRBV25-1 to TRBJ2-1, with a tentative D call TRBD1 (6 bases). The CDR3 is 17 amino acids. The V end was cut by 0 bases, the J end by 2 bases, with 14 bases between. Germline CDR1 reads MGHDK; CDR2 reads SYGVNS. The CDR3 DNA follows: TGTGCCAGCAGTGAATATGTTTCGCAGGGGACCTACAATGAGCAGTTCTTC. This sequence encodes CASSEYVSQGTYNEQFF. Filled out from reference TRBV25-1 and TRBJ2-1, the complete variable domain reads EADIYQTPRYLVIGTGKKITLECSQTMGHDKMYWYQQDPGMELHLIHYSYGVNSTEKGDLSSESTVSRIRTEHFPLTLESARPSHTSQYLCASSEYVSQGTYNEQFFGPGTRLTVL.

The V call is TRBV7-8, the J call TRBJ2-7; 11 bases agree with TRBD1. CDR1 and CDR2 from the germline V gene are SGHVS and FQNEAQ. This CDR3 contains 16 residues. V was clipped by 4 bases and J by 3 bases; unmatched bases: 8. The CDR3 spells CASSSDRGQRYYEQYF. As DNA, the CDR3 is TGTGCCAGCAGCTCGGACAGGGGGCAACGTTACTACGAGCAGTACTTC.

The chain couples TRBV5-4 to TRBJ2-7; TRBD1 matches 9 bases. The CDR3 spans 14 residues. Per germline, CDR1 SGHNT and CDR2 YYREEE (reference sequence). The J segment lost 5 bases and the V segment lost 6 bases, leaving 9 bases of the junction unmatched. The CDR3 DNA is TGTGCCAGCACGAGGGGACAGGGAATCGACGAGCAGTACTTC. Encoded protein: CASTRGQGIDEQYF.

In its sample, this clone was seen once. This chain joins TRBV27 and TRBJ1-6; D is possibly TRBD1 (6 bases). The CDR3 has 15 residues. Germline V gene lookup returns CDR1 MNHEY and CDR2 SMNVEV (reference sequence). Trimming left V 6 bases short and J 5 bases short, with 14 bases between. The CDR3, as DNA: TGTGCCAGCAGCCGAGGGGGTGCGGATAATTCACCCCTCCACTTT. Protein: CASSRGGADNSPLHF.

This clone was detected only once. The chain is built from TRBV7-2 and TRBJ2-1; D may be TRBD1 (6 bases). This CDR3 is built from 16 residues. Between the trimmed V and J ends, which lost 5 bases and 6 bases, there was a span of 20 bases. The germline V gene has CDR1 SGHTA and CDR2 FQGNSA. The CDR3 nucleotides read TGTGCCAGCAGCGTACCACAGGGTACACAGGGCAATGAGCAGTTCTTC. Its protein is CASSVPQGTQGNEQFF. Supplemented by reference TRBV7-2 and TRBJ2-1, the full variable domain reads GAGVSQSPSNKVTEKGKDVELRCDPISGHTALYWYRQSLGQGLEFLIYFQGNSAPDKSGLPSDRFSAERTGGSVSTLTIQRTQQEDSAVYLCASSVPQGTQGNEQFFGPGTRLTVL.

The V and J genes are TRBV29-1 and TRBJ1-1; D is possibly TRBD1 (5 bases). The CDR3 runs to 18 residues. Trimming shortened V by 6 bases and J by 2 bases, and 28 bases separated the two germline ends. In germline, CDR1 is SQVTM, CDR2 ANQGSEA. The CDR3 region is CSVGGVSFGGAANTEAFF. The CDR3 nucleotides are TGCAGCGTGGGAGGTGTGTCTTTTGGAGGGGCCGCTAACACTGAAGCTTTCTTT.

This rearrangement joins TRBV10-2 to TRBJ1-2, with D possibly being TRBD1 (5 bases). This CDR3 has 12 residues. Germline lookup yields CDR1 WSHSY and CDR2 SAAADI. The V gene lost 5 bases and the J gene lost 6 bases, with 10 bases spanning the gap. The CDR3 sequence is CASSPGGDGYTF. The CDR3 coding sequence is TGCGCCAGCAGTCCCGGGGGGGATGGCTACACCTTC.

In its sample, this clone was seen a few times. The chain couples TRBV28 to TRBJ1-1; no definite D call. V dropped 4 bases and J dropped 3 bases, with 9 bases sitting between them. The CDR3 extends over 13 amino acids. Germline values: CDR1 MDHEN, CDR2 SYDVKM. In DNA form, the CDR3 reads TGTGCCAGCAGTTATTTAGTGGACACTGAAGCTTTCTTT. It translates to CASSYLVDTEAFF.

The chain recombines TRBV4-2 with TRBJ2-1; 9 bases align to TRBD2. This CDR3 contains 17 residues. V shed 0 bases, J shed 0 bases, and the junction held 3 bases outside the gene matches. CDR1 is LGHNA, CDR2 YNFKEQ, per germline. Here the CDR3 DNA reads TGTGCCAGCAGCCAAGATGGGCGGGGGGGCTCCTACAATGAGCAGTTCTTC. This translates into CASSQDGRGGSYNEQFF.

The chain employs TRBV9 and TRBJ2-3, with TRBD1 matching 7 bases. After removal of 3 bases from V and 2 bases from J, the junction contained 6 bases not matched to a gene. Per germline, CDR1 SGDLS and CDR2 YYNGEE. The CDR3 sequence is 15 residues long. CDR3 region: CASSELDRVTDTQYF. The DNA of the CDR3 is TGTGCCAGCAGCGAACTAGACAGGGTCACAGATACGCAGTATTTT.

This chain joins TRBV7-9 and TRBJ2-7; D ambiguous. In germline, CDR1 is SEHNR, CDR2 FQNEAQ (reference sequence). Trimming removed 4 bases at V and 5 bases at J, with 15 bases between. The CDR3 is 14 amino acids. CDR3 nucleotides: TGTGCCAGCAGCTACGGCAGGCGCATGGACGAGCAGTACTTC. This encodes CASSYGRRMDEQYF.

This chain joins TRBV20-1 and TRBJ2-1; possible D gene TRBD1, 6 bases. The CDR3 spans 11 residues. V lost 2 bases and J lost 12, with 11 bases in between. Germline CDR1 DFQATT, CDR2 SNEGSKA (reference sequence). The chain's CDR3 is CSARFGQSQFF. The CDR3, as DNA: TGCAGTGCTAGATTCGGACAGTCGCAGTTCTTC.

This clone was detected a few times. V is TRBV28 and J is TRBJ2-3, with D perhaps matching TRBD1 (6 bases). This CDR3 contains 15 residues. Per germline, CDR1 MDHEN and CDR2 SYDVKM. The V gene lost 6 bases and the J gene lost 0 bases, with 13 bases spanning the gap. CDR3 nucleotides: TGTGCCAGCAGCCACAGGGTTACTAGCACAGATACGCAGTATTTT. Protein: CASSHRVTSTDTQYF. The full variable domain, completed using reference TRBV28 and TRBJ2-3, is DVKVTQSSRYLVKRTGEKVFLECVQDMDHENMFWYRQDPGLGLRLIYFSYDVKMKEKGDIPEGYSVSREKKERFSLILESASTNQTSMYLCASSHRVTSTDTQYFGPGTRLTVL.